Listed below are T cell receptor beta chains from one sample, sequenced in a study of OX40 agonist ivuxolimab in advanced cancers. Only in-frame clones appear in the TCRdb table, and some are missing; sequencing was by immunoSEQ multiplex PCR. The sample yields 65,000 to 75,000 clones, 88% seen once. The material was CD4+ or CD8+ T cells sorted from blood, obtained in a trial of the OX40 agonist ivuxolimab. These receptors came from an adult with an advanced solid tumor such as melanoma, head and neck, liver or kidney cancer. Each CDR3 is given with its conserved first and last residue. The D gene is left open where the match is weak. Rows may omit the clone size; those that give it use once, few, many or a size class.

J,size,V,D,DNA,CDR3
TRBJ2-1,.,TRBV10-3,TRBD1,TGTGCCATCAGTAGGGGGCCAAACTCCTACAATGAGCAGTTCTTC,CAISRGPNSYNEQFF
TRBJ1-1,.,TRBV5-1,.,TGCGCCAGCAGCCTGGACAGCATGAACACTGAAGCTTTCTTT,CASSLDSMNTEAFF
TRBJ1-5,.,TRBV30,.,TGTGCCTGGAGCCCTTCTCACAGTAGCAATCAGCCCCAGCATTTT,CAWSPSHSSNQPQHF
TRBJ2-1,.,TRBV11-3,.,TGTGCCAGCACCCGAACTAACAGGGAACAACTATGGTTCTTC,CASTRTNREQLWFF
TRBJ1-1,.,TRBV5-1,TRBD1,TGCGCCAGCAGCTTGGGGGACAGGCTGGCCGATGAAGCTTTCTTT,CASSLGDRLADEAFF
TRBJ2-7,once,TRBV7-9,.,TGTGCCAGCAGCCCTGACGCATTCGGGAACTACGAGCAGTACTTC,CASSPDAFGNYEQYF
TRBJ2-1,.,TRBV19,.,TGTGCCAGTAGGGATGGGCTATCCTCCTACAATGAGCAGTTCTTC,CASRDGLSSYNEQFF
TRBJ2-1,.,TRBV15,.,TGTGCCACCAGCAGAGTCGCCCCGCGCTCCTACAATGAGCAGTTCTTC,CATSRVAPRSYNEQFF
TRBJ1-2,once,TRBV28,.,TGTGCCAGCAGTTTGAACAGCTATGGCTACACCTTC,CASSLNSYGYTF
TRBJ2-7,few,TRBV18,.,TGTGCCAGCTCACCACCGGCACAGCTCTACGAGCAGTACTTC,CASSPPAQLYEQYF
TRBJ2-7,.,TRBV6-1,TRBD1,TGTGCCAGCAGTCTTCCCGGGACAGGGGGCTCAGAGCAGTACTTC,CASSLPGTGGSEQYF
TRBJ2-7,.,TRBV4-2,.,TGTGCCAGCAGCCAAGGCGGGCTTTACGAGCAGTGCTTC,CASSQGGLYEQCF
TRBJ2-1,once,TRBV10-2,.,TGCGCCAGCAGTGAGCCGTATGAGCAGTTCTTC,CASSEPYEQFF
TRBJ2-3,.,TRBV18,.,TGTGCCAGCTCACCACCGGGGGTAGATACGCAGTATTTT,CASSPPGVDTQYF
TRBJ1-1,once,TRBV28,TRBD1,TGTGCCAGCAGATTATCAGGGACAGCGAGGGGGAAAATCTTT,CASRLSGTARGKIF
TRBJ1-5,.,TRBV7-2,.,TGTGCCAGCAGCTATAAATCTGGGTCTAGCAATCAGCCCCAGCATTTT,CASSYKSGSSNQPQHF
TRBJ1-5,.,TRBV15,TRBD1,TGTGCCACCAGCAGAGATCAAGGGGGCGGTAAGCCCCAGCATTTT,CATSRDQGGGKPQHF
TRBJ1-4,.,TRBV4-3,.,TGCGCCAGCAGCCAAGATCTTTGGGGATGGGAAAAACTGTTTTTT,CASSQDLWGWEKLFF
TRBJ2-7,.,TRBV5-1,.,TGCGCCAGCAGCTTGGGGGTGCGCTACGAGCAGTACTTC,CASSLGVRYEQYF
TRBJ2-1,.,TRBV6-5,.,TGTGCCAGCAGTTACTCAGGCGCCGGCAGTAGAAATGAGCAGTTCTTC,CASSYSGAGSRNEQFF
TRBJ1-2,.,TRBV5-6,.,TGTGCCAGCAGCGGTAGGAAGGAGGGGAGCAGCTATGGCTACACCTTC,CASSGRKEGSSYGYTF
TRBJ1-1,.,TRBV6-5,.,TGTGCCAGCAGGCAACAGGGACTGAACACTGAAGCTTTCTTT,CASRQQGLNTEAFF
TRBJ2-5,once,TRBV6-5,.,TGTGCCAGTTACGGGACTGAGACCCAGTACTTC,CASYGTETQYF
TRBJ1-2,.,TRBV29-1,.,TGCAGCGCCTCAAGCGGGTATCTTTATGGCTACACCTTC,CSASSGYLYGYTF
TRBJ2-2,few,TRBV5-1,.,TGCGCCAGCAGCTTGGCGGGGAACACCGGGGAGCTGTTTTTT,CASSLAGNTGELFF
TRBJ2-2,once,TRBV5-4,TRBD1,TGTGCCAGCAGTCAACGGGACAGGGCGGCCACCGGGGAGCTGTTTTTT,CASSQRDRAATGELFF
TRBJ2-7,once,TRBV5-1,.,TGCGCCAGCAGCTTGGAGCTTCCCGGGGACGAGCAGTACTTC,CASSLELPGDEQYF
TRBJ2-5,.,TRBV19,.,TGTGCCAGTAGTATAGACAGGGACGGGACCCAGTACTTC,CASSIDRDGTQYF
TRBJ1-2,.,TRBV2,TRBD1,TGTGCCAGCAGCCCGACAGGGAGCGGCTACACCTTC,CASSPTGSGYTF
TRBJ1-5,.,TRBV5-6,TRBD1,TGTGCCAGCAGCTTGGCCGGGACAGGCCGCGGGCCCCAGCATTTT,CASSLAGTGRGPQHF
TRBJ2-7,.,TRBV4-1,.,TGCGCCAGCAGCCAAGCCGAACTAGCCCTTTACGAGCAGTACTTC,CASSQAELALYEQYF
TRBJ2-1,.,TRBV19,TRBD2,TGTGCCAGTAGCCAACTAGCGGGATATATTGATGAGCAGTTCTTC,CASSQLAGYIDEQFF
TRBJ2-7,.,TRBV11-2,TRBD1,TGTGCCAGCAGCCTAGGGGGCAACAACGAGCAGTACTTC,CASSLGGNNEQYF
TRBJ2-7,.,TRBV7-9,TRBD1,TGTGCCAGCAGCTTAGAGACAGGGGGCTACGAGCAGTACTTC,CASSLETGGYEQYF
TRBJ2-7,.,TRBV30,.,TGTGCCTGGAGTGTTTCTGTCCTTGCGGGATACGAGCAGTACTTC,CAWSVSVLAGYEQYF
TRBJ2-5,.,TRBV25-1,.,TGTGCCAGCGCCAGGGCCGTGGGCAGAGAGACCCAGTACTTC,CASARAVGRETQYF
TRBJ1-2,.,TRBV19,.,TGTGCCAGTAGTTTTCAGGGTAACGCGTATGGCTACACCTTC,CASSFQGNAYGYTF
TRBJ2-7,once,TRBV27,.,TGTGCCAGCAGTACCTGGACAAGGACCTACGAGCAGTACTTC,CASSTWTRTYEQYF
TRBJ2-7,.,TRBV11-3,.,TGTGCCAGCTCAAAGGCAGAAACCTACGAGCAGTACTTC,CASSKAETYEQYF
TRBJ1-3,.,TRBV20-1,.,TGCAGTGCTAGCTCGGGGGTATCCATATATTTT,CSASSGVSIYF
TRBJ2-1,.,TRBV25-1,.,TGTGCCAGCAGTGACAGACGCAGTGGGCAGTTCTTC,CASSDRRSGQFF
TRBJ2-3,.,TRBV5-1,.,TGCGCCAGCAGGGAGGGCACAGATACGCAGTATTTT,CASREGTDTQYF
TRBJ2-1,.,TRBV9,TRBD2,TGTGCCAGCAGCGTCACTAGCGGCGACTACAATGAGCAGTTCTTC,CASSVTSGDYNEQFF
TRBJ2-7,.,TRBV7-8,.,TGTGCCAGCAGCTCCGGGACCCTCTACGAGCAGTACTTC,CASSSGTLYEQYF
TRBJ1-1,.,TRBV7-3,.,TGTGCCAGCAGCTTAGGTCCGGTGAACACTGAAGCTTTCTTT,CASSLGPVNTEAFF
TRBJ2-7,.,TRBV27,TRBD1,TGTGCCAGCGCGCCACGACAGGGGGCTGAAGAGCAGTACTTC,CASAPRQGAEEQYF
TRBJ1-2,once,TRBV27,.,TGTGCCAGCAGTTTAATGGGGGCTGGCTATGGCTACACCTTC,CASSLMGAGYGYTF
TRBJ1-2,.,TRBV7-9,.,TGTGCCAGCAGCCCCAGCGGCGTGAATAACTATGGCTACACCTTC,CASSPSGVNNYGYTF
TRBJ2-7,.,TRBV19,.,TGTGCCAGTAGTAAGTTTTCTAACGAGCAGTACTTC,CASSKFSNEQYF
TRBJ1-5,.,TRBV14,TRBD1,TGTGCCAGCAGCGCAAACCAACCGGGACAGGGACCTCAGCCCCAGCATTTT,CASSANQPGQGPQPQHF
TRBJ1-2,.,TRBV6-5,TRBD1,TGTGCCAGCAGTTACGACAGGGGAACTAATGGCTACACCTTC,CASSYDRGTNGYTF
TRBJ1-5,.,TRBV28,.,TGTGCCAGCAGTTTATCGGGGGCCCAATATAGCAATCAGCCCCAGCATTTT,CASSLSGAQYSNQPQHF
TRBJ2-5,.,TRBV18,.,TGTGCCAGCTCACAAACTTTGGGAGAGACCCAGTACTTC,CASSQTLGETQYF
TRBJ2-1,.,TRBV9,.,TGTGCCAGCAGCGTGGGGGGGGCGCAGTATGAGCAGTTCTTC,CASSVGGAQYEQFF